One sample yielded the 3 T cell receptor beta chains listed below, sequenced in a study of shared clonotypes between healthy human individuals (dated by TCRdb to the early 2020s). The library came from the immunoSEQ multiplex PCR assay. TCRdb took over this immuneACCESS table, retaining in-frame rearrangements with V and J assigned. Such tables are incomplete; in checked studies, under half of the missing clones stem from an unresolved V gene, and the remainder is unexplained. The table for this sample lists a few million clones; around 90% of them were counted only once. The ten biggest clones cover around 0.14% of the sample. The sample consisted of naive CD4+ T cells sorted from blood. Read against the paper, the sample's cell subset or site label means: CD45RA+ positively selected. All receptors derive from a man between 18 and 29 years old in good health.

DNA of the CDR3: TGTGCCACCAGCAGAGAAGGCGGGGGGGCGTTCTACAATGAGCAGTTCTTC. This translates into CATSREGGGAFYNEQFF. This rearrangement joins TRBV15 to TRBJ2-1; 9 bases are a match to TRBD2. V was clipped by 0 bases and J by 3 bases; unmatched bases: 6. CDR3 length equals 17 residues. Per the germline V gene, CDR1 is LNHNV and CDR2 is YYDKDF (reference sequence).

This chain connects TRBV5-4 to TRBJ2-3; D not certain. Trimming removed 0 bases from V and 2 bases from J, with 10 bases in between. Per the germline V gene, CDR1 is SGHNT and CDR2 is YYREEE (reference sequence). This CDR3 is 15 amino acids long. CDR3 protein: CASSLASKNTDTQYF. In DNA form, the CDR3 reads TGTGCCAGCAGCTTGGCCTCTAAAAACACAGATACGCAGTATTTT.

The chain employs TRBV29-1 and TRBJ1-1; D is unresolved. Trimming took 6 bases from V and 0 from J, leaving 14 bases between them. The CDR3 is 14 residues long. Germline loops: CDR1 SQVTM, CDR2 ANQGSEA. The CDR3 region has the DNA TGCAGCGTCCAACCCCCCCGGGTGAACACTGAAGCTTTCTTT. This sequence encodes CSVQPPRVNTEAFF.